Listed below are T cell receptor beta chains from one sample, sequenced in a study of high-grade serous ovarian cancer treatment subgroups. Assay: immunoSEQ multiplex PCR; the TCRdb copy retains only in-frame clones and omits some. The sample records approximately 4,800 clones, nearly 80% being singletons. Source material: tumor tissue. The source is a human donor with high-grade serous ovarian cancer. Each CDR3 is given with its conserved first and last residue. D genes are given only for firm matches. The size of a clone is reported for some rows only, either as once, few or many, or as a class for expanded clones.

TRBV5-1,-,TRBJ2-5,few,TGCGCCAGCAGCTTGGCCGTGGGCCCAACGGGCCAAGATACCCAGTACTTC,CASSLAVGPTGQDTQYF
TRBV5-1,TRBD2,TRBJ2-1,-,TGCGCCAGCACCAGCGGGGGTCAGCAGTTCTTC,CASTSGGQQFF
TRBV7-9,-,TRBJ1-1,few,TGTGCCAGCACCCCGGGGTCGAGCACTGAAGCTTTCTTT,CASTPGSSTEAFF
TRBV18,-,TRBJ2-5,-,TGTGCCAGCTCACCACAGGGAAGGGAGACCCAGTACTTC,CASSPQGRETQYF
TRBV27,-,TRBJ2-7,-,TGTGCCAGCTCACAGCAGGCGAAGACACTAACGTACGAGCAGTACTTC,CASSQQAKTLTYEQYF
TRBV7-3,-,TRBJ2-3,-,TGTGCCAGCAGCTTCACAGATACGCAGTATTTT,CASSFTDTQYF
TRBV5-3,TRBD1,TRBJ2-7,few,TGTGCCAGAAGCTTGTTAGGGGGCCCGTACGAGCAGTACTTC,CARSLLGGPYEQYF
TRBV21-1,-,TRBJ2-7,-,TGTGCCAGCAGCACCAAAAGAGTCGGACTATGGTGGAGCGAGCAGTACTTC,CASSTKRVGLWWSEQYF
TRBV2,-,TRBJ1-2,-,TGTGCCAGCACCGAAAATACAGGGAGGACGGCCTATGGCTACACCTTC,CASTENTGRTAYGYTF
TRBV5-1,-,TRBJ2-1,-,TGCGCCAGCAGCTTCAGGGACAATGAGCAGTTCTTC,CASSFRDNEQFF
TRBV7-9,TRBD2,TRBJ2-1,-,TGTGCCAGCAGCCCAAGGGGACTAGCGGGAGGCAATGAGCAGTTCTTC,CASSPRGLAGGNEQFF
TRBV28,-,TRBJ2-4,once,TGTGCCAGCAGTCTTCTGTCCGGGACTAAAAACATTCAGTACTTC,CASSLLSGTKNIQYF
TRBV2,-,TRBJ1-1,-,TGTGCCAGCAGAGCCGACGGGAACACTGAAGCTTTCTTT,CASRADGNTEAFF
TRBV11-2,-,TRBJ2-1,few,TGTGCCAGCAGACGCGACGGGGGATCCTACAATGAGCAGTTCTTC,CASRRDGGSYNEQFF
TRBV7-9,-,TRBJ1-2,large,TGTGCCAGCAGCTCATCAGGGGCCTTCTATGGCTACACCTTC,CASSSSGAFYGYTF
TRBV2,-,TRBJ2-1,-,TGTGCCAGCACCATTTCGCGGGGTTTGAACTACAATGAGCAGTTCTTC,CASTISRGLNYNEQFF
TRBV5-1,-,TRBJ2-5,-,TGCGCCAGCACCCGCCAGGGGAGCGGTGGGGGAGAGACCCAGTACTTC,CASTRQGSGGGETQYF
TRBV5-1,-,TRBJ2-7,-,TGCGCCAGCAGCTTGGTACAGGGCTCCTACGAGCAGTACTTC,CASSLVQGSYEQYF
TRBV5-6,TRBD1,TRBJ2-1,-,TGTGCCAGCAGCTTTTGGACAGGGGCATTGTCCTACAATGAGCAGTTCTTC,CASSFWTGALSYNEQFF
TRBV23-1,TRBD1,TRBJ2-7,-,TGCGCCAGCAATAGGCGGACAGGGGGCTCCTACGAGCAGTACTTC,CASNRRTGGSYEQYF
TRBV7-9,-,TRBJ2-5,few,TGTGCCAGCAGCTTAAATTCAGGGCAGGAGACCCAGTACTTC,CASSLNSGQETQYF
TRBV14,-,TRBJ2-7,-,TGTGCCAGCAGCCAAGGGCGCGGAACCTACGAGCAGTACTTC,CASSQGRGTYEQYF
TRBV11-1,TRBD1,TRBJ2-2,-,TGTGCCAGCAGAACCGGGACAGTCACCGGGGAGCTGTTTTTT,CASRTGTVTGELFF
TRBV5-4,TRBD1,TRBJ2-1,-,TGTGCCAGCAGCTTGGACAGGGGGCCTCACAATGAGCAGTTCTTC,CASSLDRGPHNEQFF
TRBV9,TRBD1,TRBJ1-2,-,TGTGCCAGCAGCGCCACCGGGACAGGGGGCTATGGCTACACCTTC,CASSATGTGGYGYTF
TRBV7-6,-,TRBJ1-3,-,TGTGCCAGCAGCTTCCCCCTCGAGGATAGGGGAAACACCATATATTTT,CASSFPLEDRGNTIYF
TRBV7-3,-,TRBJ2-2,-,TGTGCCAGCAGCTTAGTGGACACCGGGGAGCTGTTTTTT,CASSLVDTGELFF
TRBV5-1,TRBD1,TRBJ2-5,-,TGCGCCAGCACGACCCGGACAGGGGGCGAAGAGACCCAGTACTTC,CASTTRTGGEETQYF
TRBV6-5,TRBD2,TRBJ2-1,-,TGTGCCAGCAGTTACGGGACTAGCAGGGATGAGCAGTTCTTC,CASSYGTSRDEQFF
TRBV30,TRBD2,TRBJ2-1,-,TGTGCCTGGAGGAGCACTAGCGGGAGAGGGTATGAGCAGTTCTTC,CAWRSTSGRGYEQFF
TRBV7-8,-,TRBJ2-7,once,TGTGCCAGCAGCTTAGTCCGATCCTCCTACGAGCAGTACTTC,CASSLVRSSYEQYF
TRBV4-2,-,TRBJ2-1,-,TGTGCCAGCAGCCCCGGAGGAGCGGACGACAATGAGCAGTTCTTC,CASSPGGADDNEQFF
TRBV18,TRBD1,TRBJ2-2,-,TGTGCCAGCTCAGCGGGACAGGGGGCCACCGGGGAGCTGTTTTTT,CASSAGQGATGELFF
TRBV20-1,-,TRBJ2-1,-,TGCAGGCTTGGGGCACAGCAGTTCTTC,CRLGAQQFF
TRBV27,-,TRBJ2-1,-,TGTGCCAGCAGTTTACGGGTTGAGCAGTTCTTC,CASSLRVEQFF
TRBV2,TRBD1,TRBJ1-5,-,TGTGCCAGCAGCAGACAGGGGGCCCACAATCAGCCCCAGCATTTT,CASSRQGAHNQPQHF
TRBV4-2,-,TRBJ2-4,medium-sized,TGTGCCAGCAGCCCTAGGACTTACATAGCCAAAAACATTCAGTACTTC,CASSPRTYIAKNIQYF
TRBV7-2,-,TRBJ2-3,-,TGTGCCAGCAGCCCAAAAGGCCAGGGGACAGATACGCAGTATTTT,CASSPKGQGTDTQYF
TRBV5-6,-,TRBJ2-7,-,TGTGCCAGCAGTACAGGGAATTCTCTCTACGAGCAGTACTTC,CASSTGNSLYEQYF
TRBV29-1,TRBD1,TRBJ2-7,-,TGCAGCGCTAGACAGGGTTCCTACGAGCAGTACTTC,CSARQGSYEQYF